The 5 T cell receptor beta chains given below trace back to one sample, sequenced in a study of cytomegalovirus exposure and HLA in healthy donors. PCR amplification relied on 60 Vbeta primers (plus 13 Jbeta primers). Assay used: immunoSEQ multiplex PCR; TCRdb lists only in-frame clones, some missing. The sample carries over 75,000 clones, 75% to 80% recorded once. The sequenced sample was PBMCs. Receptors were obtained from a female donor in good health and CMV-seronegative.

This sequence joins TRBV28 and TRBJ1-5, with 11 positions matching TRBD1. CDR3 length equals 15 residues. Germline values: CDR1 MDHEN, CDR2 SYDVKM. V gave up 6 bases and J gave up 5 bases; unmatched junction bases: 6. This CDR3 is CASSLRGQGDQPQHF. In DNA, the CDR3 is TGTGCCAGCAGCTTACGGGGACAGGGGGATCAGCCCCAGCATTTT.

The rearrangement uses TRBV4-1 and TRBJ2-5; a weak D match, TRBD2 (5 bases). V was trimmed by 1 base and J by 2 bases, leaving 11 bases between them. The germline CDR1 and CDR2 sequences are MGHRA and YSYEKL. This CDR3 is built from 15 residues. The CDR3 protein is CASSQVIVAQETQYF. As DNA, the CDR3 is TGCGCCAGCAGCCAAGTGATAGTAGCGCAAGAGACCCAGTACTTC.

The rearrangement joins TRBV5-1 to TRBJ1-2; TRBD1 is a possible D gene (5 bases). Trimming cost V 2 bases and J 6 bases, with 14 bases left between them. Per the germline V gene, CDR1 is SGHRS and CDR2 is YFSETQ. The CDR3 length is 14 residues. The DNA for the CDR3 is TGCGCCAGCAGCTTCCAGGGAGGTTTAGATGGCTACACCTTC. Residues: CASSFQGGLDGYTF. Full variable domain (outside the CDR3, taken from reference TRBV5-1 and TRBJ1-2): KAGVTQTPRYLIKTRGQQVTLSCSPISGHRSVSWYQQTPGQGLQFLFEYFSETQRNKGNFPGRFSGRQFSNSRSEMNVSTLELGDSALYLCASSFQGGLDGYTFGSGTRLTVV.

V usage is TRBV4-1 and J usage is TRBJ2-7; 8 bases are shared with TRBD1. With V trimmed by 3 bases and J by 3 bases, 4 bases remained unmatched. Germline CDR1 is MGHRA and CDR2 is YSYEKL. This CDR3 contains 14 residues. The CDR3 DNA reads TGCGCCAGCAGCCACCTCGGACAGGGCTACGAGCAGTACTTC. Residues: CASSHLGQGYEQYF.

A single count supports this clone. The chain joins TRBV6-6 to TRBJ2-1, with 7 bases fitting TRBD2. V was clipped by 8 bases and J by 8 bases; unmatched bases: 15. This CDR3 spans 15 amino acids. Germline CDR1 is MNHNY and CDR2 is SVGAGI (reference sequence). This CDR3 is CASGYVGGPDYEQFF. DNA for the CDR3: TGTGCCAGCGGGTACGTGGGAGGGCCCGACTATGAGCAGTTCTTC.